Following are 11 T cell receptor beta chains from one sample sequenced in a study of beta chain features in type 1 diabetes. Study-level results: Researchers report that Type 1 diabetes patients had moderately but significantly shorter TCRB CDR3s across all four CD4+ subsets.

Expressed TCRB transcripts were sequenced because the isolated RNA had all been reverse transcribed beforehand. TCRdb's copy holds only in-frame clones and misses some; the assay was immunoSEQ multiplex PCR. The sample yields 500,000 to 650,000 clones, around 11% seen once. These receptors have no known antigen. The sample was naive CD4+ T cells from blood. The receptors originated from a man in his thirties or forties with type 1 diabetes.

The chain joins TRBV7-8 to TRBJ1-2; D gene unclear. The length of the CDR3 is 14 residues. Germline CDR1 SGHVS, CDR2 FQNEAQ. Trimming left V 0 bases short and J 2 bases short, with 7 bases between. The DNA of the CDR3 is TGTGCCAGCAGCTTAGCAGTACAGAACTATGGCTACACCTTC. This translates into CASSLAVQNYGYTF.

This clone was seen a handful of times. The gene calls are TRBV11-2 and TRBJ2-3; a weak D match, TRBD2 (6 bases). From germline, CDR1 is SGHAT and CDR2 FQNNGV. There are 16 residues in the CDR3. Trimming shortened V by 1 base and J by 2 bases, and 13 bases separated the two germline ends. This CDR3 reads CASSLGAGPNTDTQYF. CDR3 sequence (DNA): TGTGCCAGCAGCTTAGGAGCGGGCCCAAACACAGATACGCAGTATTTT.

This chain links TRBV29-1 with TRBJ1-1, with no clear D. CDR3 length equals 15 residues. Germline V gene sequence: CDR1 SQVTM, CDR2 ANQGSEA. Trimming stripped 4 bases from V and 2 bases from J, with 17 bases between. The CDR3 sequence: CSVGIEGGINTEAFF. Here the CDR3 DNA reads TGCAGCGTTGGTATAGAGGGAGGAATCAACACTGAAGCTTTCTTT.

The chain is built from TRBV28 and TRBJ1-2, with D hard to call. Trimming cost V 6 bases and J 3 bases, with 11 bases left between them. Germline assignment: CDR1 MDHEN and CDR2 SYDVKM. The CDR3 spans 13 residues. The CDR3 sequence is CASRKVGDYGYTF. The CDR3 DNA follows: TGTGCCAGCAGGAAGGTGGGAGACTATGGCTACACCTTC.

This clone was seen only a few times. The chain is built from TRBV9 and TRBJ1-1; the D is unclear. The CDR3 totals 12 residues. CDR1 and CDR2 from the germline V gene are SGDLS and YYNGEE. V was shortened by 4 bases and J by 5 bases, with 9 bases between the two germline ends. The CDR3 spells CASSPGETEAFF. CDR3 in DNA: TGTGCCAGCAGCCCTGGGGAGACTGAAGCTTTCTTT. Filled out from reference TRBV9 and TRBJ1-1, the complete variable domain reads DSGVTQTPKHLITATGQRVTLRCSPRSGDLSVYWYQQSLDQGLQFLIQYYNGEERAKGNILERFSAQQFPDLHSELNLSSLELGDSALYFCASSPGETEAFFGQGTRLTVV.

The CDR3 nucleotides are TGCGCCAGCAGCTTGGAAGGCCGCGACGGTGGTGAAAAACTGTTTTTT. The encoded protein is CASSLEGRDGGEKLFF. The rearrangement joins TRBV5-1 to TRBJ1-4; D gene uncertain. The CDR3 runs 16 residues. Germline CDR1 and CDR2: SGHRS and YFSETQ. Trimming took 0 bases from V and 7 from J, leaving 16 bases between them.

In this sample, this clone turned up a few times. The chain is built from TRBV28 and TRBJ1-3; TRBD1 matches 11 bases. This CDR3 region has 18 residues. Per germline, CDR1 MDHEN and CDR2 SYDVKM. After removal of 4 bases from V and 1 base from J, the junction contained 9 bases not matched to a gene. CDR3 in amino acids: CASSSPGQGVLSGNTIYF. In DNA form, the CDR3 reads TGTGCCAGCAGTTCTCCGGGACAGGGGGTCTTATCTGGAAACACCATATATTTT.

This clone has a count of ten or more. This sequence joins TRBV2 and TRBJ1-4, with TRBD1 matching 9 bases. The CDR3 contains 19 residues. V lost 4 bases and J lost 2; bases outside the gene matches: 14. The germline CDR1 and CDR2 sequences are SNHLY and FYNNEI. CDR3 bases: TGTGCCAGCAGTGCCCTAACCGGGACAGGGTCGACGACTAATGAAAAACTGTTTTTT. Protein sequence: CASSALTGTGSTTNEKLFF.

V gene TRBV7-9 combines with J gene TRBJ2-4, with no clear D. The V gene lost 2 bases and the J gene lost 3 bases, with 2 bases spanning the gap. This CDR3 region has 12 residues. Germline lookup yields CDR1 SEHNR and CDR2 FQNEAQ (reference sequence). The chain's CDR3 is CASSLSKNIQYF. The CDR3 DNA sequence: TGTGCCAGCAGCTTAAGCAAAAACATTCAGTACTTC.

This clone has only a few counts. This chain uses TRBV4-3 with TRBJ1-2, with TRBD1 matching over 7 bases. CDR3 length: 16 residues. The junction had 9 bases not matched to a gene; V was cut back by 3 bases and J by 2 bases. Germline lookup yields CDR1 LGHNA and CDR2 YSLEER. The CDR3 here is CASSQSWEQGNYGYTF. For the CDR3, the DNA is TGCGCCAGCAGCCAGTCATGGGAACAGGGGAACTATGGCTACACCTTC.

The CDR3 sequence: CASSSTYTMNTEAFF. The CDR3, as DNA: TGTGCCAGCAGCTCCACCTATACCATGAACACTGAAGCTTTCTTT. V is TRBV6-5 and J is TRBJ1-1, with no clear D. Trimming stripped 6 bases from V and 0 bases from J, with 14 bases between. The CDR3 is 15 amino acids. Germline CDR1 MNHEY, CDR2 SVGAGI.